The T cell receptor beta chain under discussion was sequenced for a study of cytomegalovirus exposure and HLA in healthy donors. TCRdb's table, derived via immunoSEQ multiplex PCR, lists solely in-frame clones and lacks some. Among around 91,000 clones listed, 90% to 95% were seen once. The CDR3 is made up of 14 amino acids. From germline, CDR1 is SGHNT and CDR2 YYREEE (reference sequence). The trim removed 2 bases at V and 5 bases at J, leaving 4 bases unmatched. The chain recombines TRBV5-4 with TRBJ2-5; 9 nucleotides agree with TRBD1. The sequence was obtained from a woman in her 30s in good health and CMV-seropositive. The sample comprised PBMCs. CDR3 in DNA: TGTGCCAGCAGCTTACAGGGGGCGGGGGAGACCCAGTACTTC. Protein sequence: CASSLQGAGETQYF.